The entry below describes one TCR beta chain. The data are from a study of cytomegalovirus exposure and HLA in healthy donors. The CDR3 covers 14 residues. In germline, CDR1 is LGHNA, CDR2 YSLEER. V was pared by 0 bases and J by 5 bases, with 10 bases between. PCR primers comprised 60 Vbeta and 13 Jbeta primers. TCRdb keeps only in-frame clones here, not all; method: immunoSEQ multiplex PCR. The sample consists of about 200,000 clones, 82% of them appearing once. The sample was PBMCs. The chain couples TRBV4-3 to TRBJ1-2, with D unclear. This sequence was found in a woman aged 50 to 60 in good health and CMV-seropositive. The CDR3 reads CASSQEWGEYGYTF. The CDR3, as DNA: TGCGCCAGCAGCCAAGAATGGGGAGAATATGGCTACACCTTC.